Listed below are T cell receptor beta chains from one sample, sequenced in a study of cytomegalovirus exposure and HLA in healthy donors. Method: immunoSEQ multiplex PCR; TCRdb's copy keeps in-frame clones and lacks some. The sample has 150,000 to 180,000 clones, around 79% seen once. The sample consisted of PBMCs. The receptors stem from a man between 18 and 35 years old in good health and CMV-seronegative. Each CDR3 is given with its conserved first and last residue. Fields, in order: clone size, V gene, D gene, J gene, CDR3 protein, CDR3 DNA. A D gene is named only where the DNA matches it firmly. The size entry is marked missing in some rows and otherwise reads once, few, many or a size class.

.	TRBV6-6	TRBD1	TRBJ2-7	CASRRTGDRGYEQYF	TGTGCCAGCAGACGGACTGGGGACAGGGGATACGAGCAGTACTTC
.	TRBV6-5	.	TRBJ1-1	CASRAGNEAFF	TGTGCCAGCAGGGCCGGGAATGAAGCTTTCTTT
once	TRBV6-1	.	TRBJ2-7	CASSEDRQAREQYF	TGTGCCAGCAGTGAGGACCGACAGGCGAGAGAGCAGTACTTC
.	TRBV19	.	TRBJ2-1	CASSQGGGQFF	TGTGCCAGTAGTCAGGGAGGCGGGCAGTTCTTC
.	TRBV5-6	.	TRBJ2-3	CASSEVPNFSTDTQYF	TGTGCCAGCAGTGAAGTACCTAATTTTAGCACAGATACGCAGTATTTT
.	TRBV18	TRBD2	TRBJ2-2	CASSLAANTGELFF	TGTGCCAGCTCCCTAGCGGCGAACACCGGGGAGCTGTTTTTT
.	TRBV5-1	TRBD2	TRBJ2-3	CASSLGTSGRASMADTQYF	TGCGCCAGCAGCTTGGGGACTAGCGGGAGGGCCTCTATGGCGGATACGCAGTATTTT
once	TRBV14	.	TRBJ2-7	CASSQVGQVYEQYF	TGTGCCAGCAGCCAAGTTGGACAAGTCTACGAGCAGTACTTC
.	TRBV30	TRBD1	TRBJ1-2	CAWSVRGQGYGYTF	TGTGCCTGGAGTGTACGTGGACAGGGCTATGGCTACACCTTC
medium-sized	TRBV19	TRBD1	TRBJ2-7	CASSRDRVLGSSYEQYF	TGTGCCAGTAGTAGGGACAGGGTTTTGGGGAGCTCCTACGAGCAGTACTTC
.	TRBV6-5	.	TRBJ2-7	CASSYASGRRIEQYF	TGTGCCAGCAGTTACGCGTCGGGGAGGAGGATCGAGCAGTACTTC
.	TRBV5-1	.	TRBJ2-7	CASSSWGRDIRTYEQYF	TGCGCCAGCAGCTCATGGGGCCGGGACATCAGAACCTACGAGCAGTACTTC
.	TRBV7-9	TRBD2	TRBJ2-5	CASSSTSGSRETQYF	TGTGCCAGCAGCTCCACTAGCGGGAGTAGAGAGACCCAGTACTTC
.	TRBV7-9	.	TRBJ1-3	CASSFSDTIYF	TGTGCCAGCAGCTTCTCCGACACCATATATTTT
.	TRBV7-2	.	TRBJ1-4	CASSTQTGVYEKLFF	TGTGCCAGCAGCACCCAGACGGGGGTCTATGAAAAACTGTTTTTT
few	TRBV6-5	TRBD1	TRBJ2-1	CASSYGRGSYNEQFF	TGTGCCAGCAGTTACGGCAGGGGGTCCTACAATGAGCAGTTCTTC
once	TRBV7-9	.	TRBJ2-7	CSSSLSGEQYF	TGTTCCAGCAGCTTATCGGGGGAGCAGTACTTC
few	TRBV6-4	.	TRBJ2-3	CASSEGGDGDTQYF	TGTGCCAGCAGTGAGGGGGGAGACGGAGATACGCAGTATTTT
.	TRBV4-1	.	TRBJ2-7	CASSQADRAYEQYF	TGCGCCAGCAGCCAAGCGGACAGAGCCTACGAGCAGTACTTC
once	TRBV27	TRBD2	TRBJ2-1	CASSLSDLGAGGSYNEQFF	TGTGCCAGCAGTTTATCGGACCTAGGAGCGGGAGGGTCCTACAATGAGCAGTTCTTC
.	TRBV9	TRBD2	TRBJ2-1	CASSPPAGAEAQFF	TGTGCCAGCAGCCCCCCGGCGGGAGCCGAGGCGCAGTTCTTC
once	TRBV2	TRBD1	TRBJ1-1	CASSEGQGFTEAFF	TGTGCCAGCAGTGAAGGACAGGGATTCACTGAAGCTTTCTTT
.	TRBV7-2	TRBD1	TRBJ2-3	CASSPGQGSDTQYF	TGTGCCAGCAGCCCGGGACAGGGGTCAGATACGCAGTATTTT
.	TRBV6-4	.	TRBJ1-5	CASSVGLDQPQHF	TGTGCCAGCAGTGTGGGGCTCGATCAGCCCCAGCATTTT
.	TRBV7-8	TRBD2	TRBJ2-5	CASSSPGLAGGPYETQYF	TGTGCCAGCAGTTCTCCGGGACTAGCGGGAGGGCCGTATGAGACCCAGTACTTC
.	TRBV2	TRBD2	TRBJ2-3	CAGRVAGGTQYF	TGTGCCGGTAGGGTGGCGGGAGGTACGCAGTATTTT
.	TRBV30	.	TRBJ2-7	CAWSLTLPYEQYF	TGTGCCTGGAGCCTGACTCTTCCCTACGAGCAGTACTTC
.	TRBV19	TRBD2	TRBJ2-7	CASSIEGRASSEQYF	TGTGCCAGTAGTATAGAGGGGAGGGCTAGCAGCGAGCAGTACTTC
.	TRBV4-1	TRBD2	TRBJ2-1	CASSQDRGTSGRAGQFF	TGCGCCAGCAGCCAGGATAGGGGGACTAGCGGGAGGGCGGGGCAGTTCTTC
once	TRBV6-5	.	TRBJ2-7	CASGDLYEQYF	TGTGCCAGCGGGGACTTGTACGAGCAGTACTTC
.	TRBV10-3	.	TRBJ2-7	CATSRSYEQYF	TGTGCCACTAGCCGCAGCTACGAGCAGTACTTC
.	TRBV19	TRBD2	TRBJ2-5	CATAGLARETQYF	TGTGCCACTGCGGGACTAGCAAGGGAGACCCAGTACTTC
.	TRBV5-1	.	TRBJ1-2	CASSFEPTDYGYTF	TGCGCCAGCAGCTTCGAACCTACGGACTATGGCTACACCTTC
.	TRBV10-3	.	TRBJ1-1	CAISDPTQGTTEAFF	TGTGCCATCAGTGACCCGACCCAGGGTACCACTGAAGCTTTCTTT
.	TRBV5-4	TRBD1	TRBJ2-1	CASSLGTTGVSEQFF	TGTGCCAGCAGCTTGGGGACAACAGGGGTGAGTGAGCAGTTCTTC
.	TRBV5-1	.	TRBJ2-5	CASSPGQEGETQYF	TGCGCCAGCAGCCCTGGACAGGAGGGGGAGACCCAGTACTTC
.	TRBV20-1	.	TRBJ2-1	CSARTVHEQFF	TGCAGTGCTAGGACAGTCCATGAGCAGTTCTTC
.	TRBV5-5	TRBD2	TRBJ2-7	CASSLGLAGGRRYEQYF	TGTGCCAGCAGCTTGGGACTAGCGGGAGGTAGGCGTTACGAGCAGTACTTC
.	TRBV2	.	TRBJ2-7	CASSLGAEVEQYF	TGTGCCAGCAGTTTGGGGGCGGAAGTTGAGCAGTACTTC
once	TRBV7-9	.	TRBJ1-5	CSSSSGGNQPQHF	TGTTCCAGCAGCTCAGGCGGCAATCAGCCCCAGCATTTT
few	TRBV5-1	TRBD2	TRBJ2-1	CASSLVAGLNNEQFF	TGCGCCAGCAGCTTGGTAGCGGGTCTTAACAATGAGCAGTTCTTC
.	TRBV6-5	TRBD1	TRBJ2-7	CASGTGYEQYF	TGTGCCAGCGGGACAGGCTACGAGCAGTACTTC
few	TRBV19	.	TRBJ2-1	CASSIREWHEQFF	TGTGCCAGTAGTATACGGGAGTGGCATGAGCAGTTCTTC
.	TRBV30	.	TRBJ2-5	CAWSVGSGEGGTQYF	TGTGCCTGGAGTGTTGGTTCGGGGGAGGGGGGGACCCAGTACTTC
once	TRBV7-2	.	TRBJ2-7	CASSLHLWDSYEQYF	TGTGCCAGCAGCTTGCATCTCTGGGACTCCTACGAGCAGTACTTC
few	TRBV19	TRBD2	TRBJ2-2	CASSAGRAGELFF	TGTGCCAGTAGTGCAGGGAGGGCCGGGGAGCTGTTTTTT
.	TRBV18	TRBD1	TRBJ2-2	CASSPEGQGTGELFF	TGTGCCAGCTCACCTGAGGGACAGGGGACCGGGGAGCTGTTTTTT
.	TRBV5-1	.	TRBJ2-5	CASSSFPPRETQYF	TGCGCCAGCAGCTCCTTTCCGCCGCGGGAGACCCAGTACTTC
.	TRBV5-4	.	TRBJ1-2	CASRLQGTNYGYTF	TGTGCCAGCAGACTGCAGGGGACTAACTATGGCTACACCTTC
.	TRBV7-9	TRBD1	TRBJ1-2	CASSLAIDRVDTF	TGTGCCAGCAGCTTAGCCATTGACAGGGTGGACACCTTC
.	TRBV19	TRBD1	TRBJ2-7	CASSNRDRSYEQYF	TGTGCCAGTAGTAACCGGGACAGATCCTACGAGCAGTACTTC
once	TRBV9	TRBD2	TRBJ2-3	CASSASGKADTQYF	TGTGCCAGCAGCGCGAGCGGGAAGGCAGATACGCAGTATTTT
.	TRBV30	.	TRBJ2-2	CAWTLRVTGELFF	TGTGCCTGGACCCTCAGGGTCACCGGGGAGCTGTTTTTT
.	TRBV18	TRBD1	TRBJ1-2	CASSPAQGYGYTF	TGTGCCAGCTCACCAGCACAGGGGTATGGCTACACCTTC
.	TRBV4-3	.	TRBJ2-3	CASSPGSRGADTQYF	TGCGCCAGCAGCCCCGGCTCGCGGGGCGCAGATACGCAGTATTTT
few	TRBV29-1	TRBD2	TRBJ2-3	CSVILAGISTDTQYF	TGCAGCGTTATCCTAGCGGGCATTAGCACAGATACGCAGTATTTT